A selection of T cell receptor beta chains follows, all from one sample in a study of T cells in Graves' hyperthyroidism and ophthalmopathy. TCRdb itself ran the multiplex PCR reads through MiXCR, one entry per CDR3 protein. The sample includes around 480,000 distinct CDR3 sequences, about 15% of them seen just once. Sequencing was performed on blood. These receptor sequences come from a woman aged 18-29 years with Graves' hyperthyroidism. CDR3s include the opening cysteine and the closing phenylalanine or tryptophan. The D gene is left open where the match is weak. Some rows mark clone size as missing; the rest say once, few, many or name a class of expanded clone.

d_call j_call clone_size v_call cdr3_nt cdr3_aa
TRBD1 TRBJ2-1 many TRBV7-9 TGTGCCAGCAGCATACCGGGACAGGAGCAGTTCTTC CASSIPGQEQFF
- TRBJ1-1 many TRBV2 TGTGCCAGCAGGAGGTGGAACACTGAAGCTTTCTTT CASRRWNTEAFF
TRBD2 TRBJ2-2 many TRBV27 TGTGCCAGCAGTTATTCTAGCGGGAGAGAAACCGGGGAGCTGTTTTTT CASSYSSGRETGELFF
- TRBJ1-1 - TRBV3-1 TGTGCCAGCAGCGTAGTTCTTCCGAGCACTGAAGCTTTCTTT CASSVVLPSTEAFF
TRBD1 TRBJ2-7 - TRBV6-5 TGTGCCAGCAGTTACGTCCCCGGGACAGCCATTTCCTACGAGCAGTACTTC CASSYVPGTAISYEQYF
TRBD1 TRBJ2-7 many TRBV19 TGTGCCAGTAGTCGGACCGGGACAGCCTACGAGCAGTACTTC CASSRTGTAYEQYF
- TRBJ1-1 many TRBV11-2 TGTGCCAGCAGCAAACGGACACTGAACACTGAAGCTTTCTTT CASSKRTLNTEAFF
TRBD2 TRBJ2-7 - TRBV2 TGTGCCAATACGGACACTGAGGGAGGGGACGAGCAGTACTTC CANTDTEGGDEQYF
TRBD1 TRBJ1-2 many TRBV10-3 TGTGCCATCAAAGGGACGGACAGGGACTATGGCTACACCTTC CAIKGTDRDYGYTF
TRBD2 TRBJ2-1 few TRBV19 TGTGCCAGTAGTATTGTGACTAGCGGCCTATACAATGAGCAGTTCTTC CASSIVTSGLYNEQFF
- TRBJ1-5 few TRBV12-3/TRBV12-4 TGTGCCAGCAGTTTTTTTGGAGGGGCTGATCAGCCCCAGCATTTT CASSFFGGADQPQHF
- TRBJ1-4 few TRBV19 TGTGCCAGTAACCCCGACCTAACCACTAATGAAAAACTGTTTTTT CASNPDLTTNEKLFF
TRBD1 TRBJ1-5 many TRBV12-3/TRBV12-4 TGTGCCAGCAGCCTACAGGGGTGGAACAATCAGCCCCAGCATTTT CASSLQGWNNQPQHF
- TRBJ2-1 many TRBV27 TGTGCCAGCAGTTTCTCCGGAGACAATGAGCAGTTCTTC CASSFSGDNEQFF
- TRBJ1-2 - TRBV20-1 TGCAGTGCTAGAGAGACAGTTAACTATGGCTACACCTTC CSARETVNYGYTF
TRBD1 TRBJ1-5 many TRBV27 TGTGCCAGCAGTCCCGGGACAGGGGCCCATCAGCCCCAGCATTTT CASSPGTGAHQPQHF
- TRBJ1-1 - TRBV20-1 TGCAGTGCGGGAATTGTGAACACTGAAGCTTTCTTT CSAGIVNTEAFF
TRBD1 TRBJ2-1 few TRBV6-5 TGTGCCAGCAGTTACTCCGGGACAGGGGATTACAATGAGCAGTTCTTC CASSYSGTGDYNEQFF
TRBD1 TRBJ2-7 many TRBV7-9 TGTGCCAGCAGCTTATACTTAGGGGACAGCTCCTCCTACGAGCAGTACTTC CASSLYLGDSSSYEQYF
TRBD2 TRBJ2-5 few TRBV4-1 TGCGCCAGCAGCCAAGGGGTTGGGAGACTAGCGGGAGTTCCCGAGACCCAGTACTTC CASSQGVGRLAGVPETQYF
- TRBJ2-1 - TRBV6-1 TGTGCCAGCAGTGAGGTTAGGACGTCGCAGATCTACAATGAGCAGTTCTTC CASSEVRTSQIYNEQFF
- TRBJ2-1 many TRBV24-1 TGTGCCACCAGTGATGCCAGGGAGGTTTTGAATGAGCAGTTCTTC CATSDAREVLNEQFF
- TRBJ2-7 many TRBV6-1 TGTGCCAGCAGTCCCACGACCCGACAGGTCTTCGGGAACGAGCAGTACTTC CASSPTTRQVFGNEQYF
- TRBJ1-2 many TRBV12-3/TRBV12-4 TGTGCCAGCAGTTTGGGAGGGGGTGGCTACACCTTC CASSLGGGGYTF
- TRBJ1-1 - TRBV6-1 TGTGCCAGCAGTGTCGTCTCACCGAACACTGAAGCTTTCTTT CASSVVSPNTEAFF
- TRBJ2-2 - TRBV6-1 TGTGCCAGCAGTTCCGGGGCCGAAACCGGGGAGCTGTTTTTT CASSSGAETGELFF